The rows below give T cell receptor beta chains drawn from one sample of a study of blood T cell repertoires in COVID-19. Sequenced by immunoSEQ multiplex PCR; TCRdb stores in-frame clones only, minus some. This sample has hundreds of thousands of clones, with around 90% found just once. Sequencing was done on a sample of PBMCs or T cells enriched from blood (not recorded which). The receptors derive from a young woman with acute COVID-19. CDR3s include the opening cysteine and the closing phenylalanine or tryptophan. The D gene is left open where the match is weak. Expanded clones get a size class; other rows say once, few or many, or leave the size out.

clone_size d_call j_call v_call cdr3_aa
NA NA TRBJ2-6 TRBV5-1 CASSLVSGSGANVLTF
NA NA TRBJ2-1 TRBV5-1 CASSSLSGDNEQFF
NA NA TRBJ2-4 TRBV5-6 CASSLEPLAKNIQYF
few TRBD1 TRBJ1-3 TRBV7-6 CASSPSTGGNTIYF
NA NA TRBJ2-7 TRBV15 CATSRDGGEAYEQYF
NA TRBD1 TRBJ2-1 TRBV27 CASSSGTGLFF
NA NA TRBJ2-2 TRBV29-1 CSVGEVNTGELFF
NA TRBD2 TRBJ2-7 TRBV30 CARRTSGTYEQYF
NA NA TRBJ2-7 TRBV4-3 CASSQDSEAGSYEQYF
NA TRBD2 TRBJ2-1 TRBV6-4 CASSDSLAGEQFF
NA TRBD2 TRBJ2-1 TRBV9 CASSASREGSSYNEQFF
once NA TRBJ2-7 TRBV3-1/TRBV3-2 CASSQYAREQSYEQYF
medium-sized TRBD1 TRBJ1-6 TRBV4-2 CASSPRTGGGSPLHF
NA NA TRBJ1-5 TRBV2 CASSETGGDFQPQHF
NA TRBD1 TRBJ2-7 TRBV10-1 CASSDTGQPSDEQYF
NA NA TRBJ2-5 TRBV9 CASSAREGRPQETQYF
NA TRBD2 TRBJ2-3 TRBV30 CATRLAGVSDTQYF
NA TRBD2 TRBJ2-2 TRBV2 CASRMNSGRVTGELFF
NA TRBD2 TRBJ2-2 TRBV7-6 CASTPRAGGPGELFF
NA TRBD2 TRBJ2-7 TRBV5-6 CASSPTSGWYEQYF
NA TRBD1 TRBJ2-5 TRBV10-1 CASSGGALDRGPETQYF
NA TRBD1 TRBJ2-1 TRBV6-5 CASSRDRNEQFF
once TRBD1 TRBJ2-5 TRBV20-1 CSASGTGTVETQYF
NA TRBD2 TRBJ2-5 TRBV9 CASSVAAQAGGRETQYF
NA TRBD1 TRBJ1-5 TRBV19 CASSIGRDRANQPQHF
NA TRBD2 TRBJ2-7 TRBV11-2 CASSPPAGGPEQYF
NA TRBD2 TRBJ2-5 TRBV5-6 CASGKLAEETQYF
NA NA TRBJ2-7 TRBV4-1 CASSQGAQTYEQYF
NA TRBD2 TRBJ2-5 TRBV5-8 CASSTGLAAQETQYF
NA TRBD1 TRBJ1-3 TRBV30 CAFDQGAGNTIYF
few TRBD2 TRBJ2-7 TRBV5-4 CATRLAESYEQYF
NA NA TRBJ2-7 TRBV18 CASSPWAESEQYF
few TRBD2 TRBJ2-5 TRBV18 CASSPLGLAGETQYF
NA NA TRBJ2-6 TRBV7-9 CASSLGGTGANVLTF
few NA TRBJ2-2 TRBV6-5 CASSYSMGQKTGELFF
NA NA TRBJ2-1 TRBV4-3 CASSERGEGGRGFEQFF
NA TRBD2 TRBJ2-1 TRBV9 CASSVAGGLAGRVNEQFF
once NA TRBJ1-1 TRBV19 CASSIAGRDELNTEAFF
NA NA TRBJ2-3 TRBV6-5 CASSYLDKDTQYF
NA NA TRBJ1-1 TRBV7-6 CASSFEGGHTEAFF
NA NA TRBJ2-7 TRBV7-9 CASSLSSRVYEQYF
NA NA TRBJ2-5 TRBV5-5 CASSPGQSQETQYF
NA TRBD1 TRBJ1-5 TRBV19 CASRTGGNQPQHF
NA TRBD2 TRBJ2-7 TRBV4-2 CASSQGGSGSPYEQYF
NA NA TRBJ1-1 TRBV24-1 CATSDWLMTGNTEAFF
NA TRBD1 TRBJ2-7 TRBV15 CATGGQVGLEQYF
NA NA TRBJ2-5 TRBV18 CASSPATVQETQYF
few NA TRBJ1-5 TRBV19 CASNAFPGGNQPQHF
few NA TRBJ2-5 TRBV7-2 CASSPYQEDQYF